This passage covers 2 T cell receptor beta chains from one sample sequenced in a study of shared T cell receptors in the human thymus. The repertoire was sequenced with immunoSEQ multiplex PCR; TCRdb's copy has only in-frame clones and lacks some. The sample lists about 380,000 clones, 95% occurring once. The sequencing sample was made of thymocytes. These receptors all stem from a human donor.

DNA for the CDR3: TGTGCCAGCAGTTTAGGGAGCGGACAGTTCTTC. It codes for CASSLGSGQFF. The chain couples TRBV27 to TRBJ2-1; maybe TRBD2 (5 bases). CDR3 length: 11 amino acids. V dropped 2 bases and J dropped 13 bases, with 9 bases sitting between them. CDR1 and CDR2 (germline): MNHEY, SMNVEV (reference sequence).

The CDR3 here is CASSFATVNTGELFF. CDR3 in DNA: TGTGCCAGCAGCTTCGCAACGGTAAACACCGGGGAGCTGTTTTTT. The chain joins TRBV5-6 to TRBJ2-2; D unresolved. The CDR3 sequence is 15 residues long. Germline CDR1 SGHDT, CDR2 YYEEEE. Trimming took off 2 bases at V and 2 bases at J, with 10 bases between the two ends.